This entry features one T cell receptor (beta chain) sequence. What it binds is not known. This entry comes from a study of T cells in narcolepsy. Whole-study results and caveats: Comparing one patient's CSF and blood CD4+ clonotypes highlighted HCRT- and TRIB2-specific autoreactive clonotypes.

With 3 bases removed from V and 2 bases from J, the gap between germline ends came to 13 bases. From germline, CDR1 is MGHRA and CDR2 YSYEKL. CDR3 length: 15 residues. Method: immunoSEQ multiplex PCR; TCRdb's copy keeps in-frame clones and lacks some. This sample has about 33,000 clones, with roughly 90% found just once. Material for sequencing was CD45RA- memory CD4+ T cells from PBMCs. The V and J genes are TRBV4-1 and TRBJ2-5; D is uncertain. The TCR was taken from a human donor with narcolepsy. The DNA for the CDR3 is TGCGCCAGCAGCCACCCGGTGGGAACTCAAGAGACCCAGTACTTC. It is translated as CASSHPVGTQETQYF.